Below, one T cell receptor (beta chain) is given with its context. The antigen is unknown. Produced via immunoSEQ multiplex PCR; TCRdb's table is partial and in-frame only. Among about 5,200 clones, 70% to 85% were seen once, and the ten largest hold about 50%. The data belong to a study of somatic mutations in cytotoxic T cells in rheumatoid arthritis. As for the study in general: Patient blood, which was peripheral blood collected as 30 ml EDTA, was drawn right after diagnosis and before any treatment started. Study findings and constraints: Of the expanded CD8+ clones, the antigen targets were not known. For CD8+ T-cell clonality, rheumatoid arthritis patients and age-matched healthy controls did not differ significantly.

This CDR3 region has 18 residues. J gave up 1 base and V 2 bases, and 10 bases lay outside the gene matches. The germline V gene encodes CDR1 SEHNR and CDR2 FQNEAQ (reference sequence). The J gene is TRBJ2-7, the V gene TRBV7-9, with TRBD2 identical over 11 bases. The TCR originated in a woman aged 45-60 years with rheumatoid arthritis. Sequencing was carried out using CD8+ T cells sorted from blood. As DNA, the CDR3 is TGTGCCAGCAGCTTACCACTCCTAGCGGGGGGACGTTCCTACGAGCAGTACTTC. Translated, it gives CASSLPLLAGGRSYEQYF.